What follows is one T cell receptor beta chain and its context. The junction shows a germline mismatch at one end, possibly a read error. Germline CDR1 reads SGHAT; CDR2 reads FQNNGV. CDR3 length: 12 residues. The data were taken from a study of blood T cells in healthy people across ages. Total RNA was isolated from each sample in quantities of at least 6 micrograms. Alongside a J-beta primer mix, a sample-barcoded 5' primer served in a second PCR lasting roughly 7 to 11 cycles. TCRdb fed the 5' RACE reads into MiXCR, producing one record per CDR3 protein. Among approximately 900,000 distinct CDR3 sequences, 25% to 35% were seen once, and the ten largest hold roughly 10%. The sample was also linked to a second study, of T cells of mothers and their children.

This TCR was sampled from a woman aged 40 to 50 in good health. V gene TRBV11-2 combines with J gene TRBJ2-2; D remains unclear. The sample comprised blood. CDR3: CAGSLMIGELFF. For the CDR3, the DNA is TGTGCCGGCAGCTTAATGATCGGGGAGCTGTTTTTT.